The source of this T cell receptor (beta chain) is a study of CD8+ T cells in alopecia areata. Study overall: Treatment of the treated patients consisted of oral tofacitinib, 5 to 10 mg twice daily.

Study-wide results and limits: Scalp lesions, especially in alopecia totalis/universalis, had higher clonality than normal scalp.

Sequencing used cDNA as its template, made by extracting RNA and reverse transcribing it. Libraries were prepared by immunoSEQ multiplex PCR; TCRdb keeps only in-frame clonotypes and omits some of them. The top ten hold over 13% of the sample, which has approximately 140,000 clones, over 70% seen once. Researchers took lesional scalp punch biopsies and peripheral blood from people who were alopecia areata patients. CD4+ and CD8+ T cells were sorted from PBMCs. The germline V and J ends were trimmed by 2 bases and 4 bases, with 8 bases remaining between them. There are 13 residues in the CDR3. Looked up from germline, CDR1 is MNHEY and CDR2 is SMNVEV (reference sequence). This clone occurred a few times. Antigen: not known.

The TCR originated in a human donor with alopecia areata. The rearrangement joins TRBV27 to TRBJ1-1; a possible D gene is TRBD1 (6 bases). The specimen comprised CD8+ T cells sorted from blood, sampled at week 0. The CDR3 DNA is TGTGCCAGCAGTTTAGCAGGGGCCACTGAAGCTTTCTTT. Protein sequence: CASSLAGATEAFF.